The T cell receptor (beta chain) under discussion was sequenced for a study of blood T cell repertoires in COVID-19. Per the germline V gene, CDR1 is MNHNY and CDR2 is SVGAGI (reference sequence). The V end lost 5 bases, the J end lost 11 bases, and 22 bases lay between the germline ends. The length of the CDR3 is 16 residues. Authors' methods: It was from reference gene primer amplification that nucleated cell counts were estimated. Assay: immunoSEQ multiplex PCR; the TCRdb copy retains only in-frame clones and omits some. That table gives V, J and clone size, and the DNA gave D and trimming. The profile shows over 350,000 clones, roughly 90% of them singletons. This clone appeared a few times.

The chain links TRBV6-6 to TRBJ1-6, with D uncertain. Sequenced sample: PBMCs or T cells enriched from blood (not recorded which). This TCR derives from a woman aged 25-40 years with acute COVID-19. The CDR3 sequence is CASSSRSSGLGAPLHF. The DNA of the CDR3 is TGTGCCAGCAGTAGCCGCTCGTCGGGCCTCGGGGCACCCCTCCACTTT.